The clone carrying this TCR beta chain was observed a handful of times. Its antigen is unidentified. With template switching, a universal primer site was added, and the cDNA carried unique molecular identifiers. Each CDR3 protein is one row after TCRdb ran MiXCR on the 5' RACE reads. The repertoire includes about 570,000 distinct CDR3 sequences, 9.6% of them detected once, and roughly 3% sits in the top ten. Germline loops: CDR1 SGHVS, CDR2 FQNEAQ. The CDR3 sequence is 14 residues long. The germline V and J ends were trimmed by 5 bases and 1 base, with 9 bases remaining between them. This sample was taken from a study of identical twins. Regarding the study as a whole: The more abundant beta clonotypes in cord blood had fewer insertions, and memory repertoires did not show this. Models underestimated out-of-frame TCR alpha sharing in monozygotic twins.

The data also belong to a second study, concerning yellow fever vaccine responses in identical twins.

This receptor was identified in a woman aged 18-29 years in good health. Sequenced input: PBMCs. V usage is TRBV7-8 and J usage is TRBJ2-4, with D perhaps matching TRBD1 or TRBD2 (5 bases each). For the CDR3, the DNA is TGTGCCAGCAGCGGCGAGGGGGCCAAAAACATTCAGTACTTC. Protein: CASSGEGAKNIQYF.